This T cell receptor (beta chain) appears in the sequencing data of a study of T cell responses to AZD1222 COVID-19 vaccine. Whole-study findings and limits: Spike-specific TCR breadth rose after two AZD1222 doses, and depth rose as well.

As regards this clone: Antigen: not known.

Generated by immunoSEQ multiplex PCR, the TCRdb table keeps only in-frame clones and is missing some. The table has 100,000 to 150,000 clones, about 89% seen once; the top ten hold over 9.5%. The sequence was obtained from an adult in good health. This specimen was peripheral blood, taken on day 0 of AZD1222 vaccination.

DNA of the CDR3: TGTGCCAGCACCCGAATCCAGGGTAACGAGCAGTACTTC. Its protein is CASTRIQGNEQYF. This chain links TRBV6-5 with TRBJ2-7; a weak D match, TRBD1 (5 bases). Germline CDR1 and CDR2: MNHEY and SVGAGI. V was pared by 7 bases and J by 5 bases, with 15 bases between. The CDR3 runs 13 residues.